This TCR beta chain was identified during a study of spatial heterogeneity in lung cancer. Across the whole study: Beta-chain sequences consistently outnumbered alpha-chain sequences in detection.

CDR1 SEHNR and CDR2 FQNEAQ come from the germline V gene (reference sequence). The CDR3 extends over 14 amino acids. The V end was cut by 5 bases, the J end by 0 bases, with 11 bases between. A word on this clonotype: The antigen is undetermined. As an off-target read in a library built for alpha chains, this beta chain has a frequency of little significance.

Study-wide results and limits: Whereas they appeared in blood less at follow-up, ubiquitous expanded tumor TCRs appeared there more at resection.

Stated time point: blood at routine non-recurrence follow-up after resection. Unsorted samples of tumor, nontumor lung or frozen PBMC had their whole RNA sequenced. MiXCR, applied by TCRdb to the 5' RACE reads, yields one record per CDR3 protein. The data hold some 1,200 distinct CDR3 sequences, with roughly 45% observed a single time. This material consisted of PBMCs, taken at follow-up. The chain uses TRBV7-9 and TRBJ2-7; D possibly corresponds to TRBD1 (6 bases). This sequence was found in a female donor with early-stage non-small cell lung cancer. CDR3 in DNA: TGTGCCAGCAGCCCATCGGGACACTCCTACGAGCAGTACTTC. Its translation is CASSPSGHSYEQYF.